These 20 T cell receptor beta chains share one sample of origin, sequenced in a study of shared clonotypes between healthy human individuals (dated by TCRdb to the early 2020s). Preparation of the library involved the immunoSEQ multiplex PCR assay. TCRdb took over this immuneACCESS table, retaining in-frame rearrangements with V and J assigned. Such tables are incomplete; in checked studies, under half of the missing clones stem from an unresolved V gene, and the remainder is unexplained. This sample lists some 1,100,000 clones; around 78% were detected once. Roughly 0.56% of the sample is held by the ten biggest clonotypes. Material for sequencing was memory CD4+ T cells from PBMCs. The sample's cell subset or site, from its label and the paper: CD45RA-negative fraction. The receptors come from a man between 18 and 35 years old in good health. Some clones in this sample may be carry-over from other donors' samples.

The chain employs TRBV5-1 and TRBJ2-5; no definite D call. Deletions cut 4 bases from V and 5 bases from J, with 12 bases between. In germline, CDR1 is SGHRS, CDR2 YFSETQ. The CDR3 runs 13 residues. The CDR3 DNA follows: TGCGCCAGCAGCGGTGGAGCGCGGGAGACCCAGTACTTC. As protein: CASSGGARETQYF.

CDR3 region: CSVFGLAGGRTDEQFF. Here the CDR3 DNA reads TGCAGCGTTTTCGGACTAGCGGGAGGTCGGACAGATGAGCAGTTCTTC. V usage is TRBV29-1 and J usage is TRBJ2-1; TRBD2 matches at 14 bases. The germline CDR1 and CDR2 sequences are SQVTM and ANQGSEA. This CDR3 spans 16 amino acids. V lost 5 bases, J lost 8 bases, and 11 bases stayed unmatched.

This chain uses TRBV19 with TRBJ2-7, with D maybe TRBD1 (6 bases). The CDR3 loop spans 13 amino acids. Germline CDR1 and CDR2: LNHDA and SQIVND (reference sequence). V lost 3 bases, J lost 6 bases, and 12 bases lay in between. Here the CDR3 reads CASSMKQGGEQYF. The CDR3 nucleotides are TGTGCCAGTAGTATGAAACAGGGTGGCGAGCAGTACTTC.

The chain employs TRBV5-1 and TRBJ1-5, with D maybe TRBD1 (5 bases). Germline V lookup: CDR1 SGHRS, CDR2 YFSETQ. This CDR3 spans 15 amino acids. V dropped 1 base and J dropped 0 bases, with 8 bases sitting between them. The CDR3 nucleotides are TGCGCCAGCAGCTTGACAGGTTATAGCAATCAGCCCCAGCATTTT. Protein sequence: CASSLTGYSNQPQHF.

The sample holds many counts of this clone. The CDR3 region is CATGGVSYNEQFF. DNA for the CDR3: TGTGCCACCGGAGGGGTATCCTACAATGAGCAGTTCTTC. The chain uses TRBV10-3 and TRBJ2-1, with D possibly matching TRBD2 (6 bases). The germline gives CDR1 ENHRY, CDR2 SYGVKD. Trimming cost V 10 bases and J 1 base, with 11 bases left between them. The CDR3 is 13 amino acids.

The rearrangement links TRBV19 to TRBJ2-2, with 7 nucleotides matching TRBD2. Germline CDR1 reads LNHDA; CDR2 reads SQIVND (reference sequence). With V trimmed by 7 bases and J by 4 bases, 9 bases remained unmatched. The CDR3 spans 15 residues. CDR3: CASTAGDYPTGELFF. The CDR3 DNA reads TGTGCCAGTACCGCCGGGGACTACCCCACCGGGGAGCTGTTTTTT.

This clone appeared many times. The V gene is TRBV27, the J gene TRBJ2-2, with TRBD1 matching over 9 bases. Germline loops: CDR1 MNHEY, CDR2 SMNVEV (reference sequence). V lost 2 bases to trimming and J lost 6 bases; unmatched junction nucleotides: 7. The CDR3 spans 16 residues. CDR3 sequence (DNA): TGTGCCAGCAGTTTAGAGGACAGGGGAGCGGCCGGGGAGCTGTTTTTT. Translated, it gives CASSLEDRGAAGELFF.

V gene TRBV28 combines with J gene TRBJ1-2; no clear D. The germline gives CDR1 MDHEN, CDR2 SYDVKM. Trimming stripped 6 bases from V and 1 base from J, with 9 bases between. The CDR3 extends over 13 amino acids. This chain's CDR3 is CASRSPINYGYTF. The CDR3 coding sequence is TGTGCCAGCAGGAGTCCGATTAACTATGGCTACACCTTC.

This chain connects TRBV4-2 to TRBJ2-1, with a possible D match to TRBD1 (5 bases). Germline lookup yields CDR1 LGHNA and CDR2 YNFKEQ. Trimming cost V 4 bases and J 7 bases, with 11 bases left between them. The CDR3 is 13 residues long. This chain's CDR3 is CASSPTAGNEQFF. The CDR3 region has the DNA TGTGCCAGCAGCCCGACGGCAGGGAATGAGCAGTTCTTC.

The V gene is TRBV7-3, the J gene TRBJ1-4; D is perhaps TRBD1 (5 bases). Germline V gene data show CDR1 as SGHTA and CDR2 as FQGTGA. CDR3 length: 15 residues. V dropped 2 bases and J dropped 4 bases, with 11 bases sitting between them. The CDR3 region is CASSLGVRVNEKLFF. CDR3 DNA: TGTGCCAGCAGCTTAGGGGTCAGGGTTAATGAAAAACTGTTTTTT.

This clone was seen ten or more times. The CDR3 nucleotides are TGCGCCAGCAGCCAGAAAGGGGAAACGGGGGAGCAGTACTTC. This translates into CASSQKGETGEQYF. The chain joins TRBV4-1 to TRBJ2-7; the D gene could be TRBD1 or TRBD2 (5 bases each). V was clipped by 3 bases and J by 7 bases, with 16 bases between them. This CDR3 region has 14 residues. The germline gives CDR1 MGHRA, CDR2 YSYEKL.

Details on this clone: Other nucleotide sequences from this sample produce the same CDR3. The rearrangement joins TRBV27 to TRBJ1-2; no clear D gene. CDR3 length: 13 residues. Germline V gene sequence: CDR1 MNHEY, CDR2 SMNVEV (reference sequence). Between the trimmed V and J ends, which lost 3 bases and 4 bases, there was a span of 9 bases. CDR3 amino acids: CASSFRAAYGYTF. The CDR3 DNA follows: TGTGCCAGCAGTTTTAGGGCAGCCTATGGCTACACCTTC.

The chain combines TRBV2 with TRBJ1-1; a weak D match, TRBD1 (5 bases). V lost 4 bases, J lost 5 bases, and 11 bases lay in between. The CDR3 covers 13 residues. Per germline, CDR1 SNHLY and CDR2 FYNNEI. The CDR3 coding sequence is TGTGCCAGCAGTGGCGGGGCGAGAACTGAAGCTTTCTTT. Amino acids: CASSGGARTEAFF. Full variable domain (outside the CDR3, taken from reference TRBV2 and TRBJ1-1): EPEVTQTPSHQVTQMGQEVILRCVPISNHLYFYWYRQILGQKVEFLVSFYNNEISEKSEIFDDQFSVERPDGSNFTLKIRSTKLEDSAMYFCASSGGARTEAFFGQGTRLTVV.

In this sample, this clone turned up a few times. The CDR3 coding sequence is TGTGCCAGTAGATTCACAGGGCACAATCAGCCCCAGCATTTT. It is translated as CASRFTGHNQPQHF. The chain recombines TRBV19 with TRBJ1-5, with a possible D match to TRBD1 (6 bases). Per the germline V gene, CDR1 is LNHDA and CDR2 is SQIVND (reference sequence). V was pared by 6 bases and J by 3 bases, with 12 bases between. The CDR3 extends over 14 amino acids.

CDR3 nucleotide sequence: TGTGCCAGCAGTGGAAGCTACTCAGATACGCAGTATTTT. Protein sequence: CASSGSYSDTQYF. This chain connects TRBV6-1 to TRBJ2-3; D unclear. Germline V gene sequence: CDR1 MNHNS, CDR2 SASEGT. This CDR3 has 13 amino acids. V was cut by 4 bases and J by 4 bases, with 9 bases left in between.

The chain links TRBV28 to TRBJ2-1, with D perhaps TRBD1 or TRBD2 (5 bases each). The CDR3 is 18 residues long. The germline V gene encodes CDR1 MDHEN and CDR2 SYDVKM. Trimming shortened V by 4 bases and J by 5 bases, and 24 bases separated the two germline ends. The CDR3 sequence is CASSSAGEGVVGDNEQFF. The CDR3 DNA reads as TGTGCCAGCAGTTCGGCCGGCGAGGGAGTAGTGGGGGACAATGAGCAGTTCTTC.

As concerns this clone: This CDR3 is also generated by other DNA sequences in the sample. The V and J genes are TRBV9 and TRBJ2-5, with 11 bases fitting TRBD2. This CDR3 comprises 15 residues. V lost 4 bases to trimming and J lost 2 bases; unmatched junction nucleotides: 4. Looked up from germline, CDR1 is SGDLS and CDR2 is YYNGEE. The CDR3 nucleotides are TGTGCCAGCAGCAGACGACTAGCGGGACAAGAGACCCAGTACTTC. Encoded protein: CASSRRLAGQETQYF.

This chain links TRBV5-1 with TRBJ1-3; 7 bases are shared with TRBD1. CDR1 SGHRS and CDR2 YFSETQ come from the germline V gene. The CDR3 runs to 17 residues. With 4 bases clipped from V and 4 bases from J, the junction kept 14 bases outside the gene matches. The CDR3 is CASSRGLQGKSGNTIYF. CDR3 nucleotides: TGCGCCAGCAGCCGAGGCCTACAGGGGAAATCAGGAAACACCATATATTTT.

J is TRBJ1-5 and V is TRBV4-1; the D gene is possibly TRBD1 (5 bases). The CDR3 runs to 14 residues. V lost 4 bases to trimming and J lost 2 bases, with 9 bases between them. Germline-derived CDR1 and CDR2 are MGHRA and YSYEKL. CDR3 sequence: CASSRGDGNQPQHF. The CDR3 nucleotides read TGCGCCAGCAGCCGAGGGGATGGCAATCAGCCCCAGCATTTT.

In its sample, this clone was seen many times. V is TRBV19 and J is TRBJ2-5, with 9 bases matching TRBD2. Germline CDR1 is LNHDA and CDR2 is SQIVND (reference sequence). Trimming removed 6 bases from V and 4 bases from J; junction bases left unmatched: 6. This CDR3 is built from 14 residues. The CDR3 spells CASRISGSGETQYF. In DNA form, the CDR3 reads TGTGCCAGTAGGATTAGCGGGAGTGGAGAGACCCAGTACTTC.